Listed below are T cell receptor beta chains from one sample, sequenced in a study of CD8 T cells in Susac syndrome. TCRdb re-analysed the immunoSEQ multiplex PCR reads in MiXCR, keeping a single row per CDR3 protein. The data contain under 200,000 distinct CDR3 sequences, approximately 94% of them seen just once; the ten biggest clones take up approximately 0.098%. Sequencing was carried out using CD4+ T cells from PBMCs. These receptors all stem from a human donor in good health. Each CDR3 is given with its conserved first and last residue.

CDR3 protein: CASSFTGGTQKLFF
V gene: TRBV5-1
J gene: TRBJ1-4

CDR3 protein: CASSLEGGNSNQPQHF
V gene: TRBV5-1
J gene: TRBJ1-5

CDR3 protein: CASSPGDSRNEQYF
V gene: TRBV7-9
J gene: TRBJ2-7

CDR3 protein: CASSLFVPWAQETQYF
V gene: TRBV28
J gene: TRBJ2-5

CDR3 protein: CASSFSAGSYNEQFF
V gene: TRBV5-1
J gene: TRBJ2-1

CDR3 protein: CAWSPGTSSYEQYF
V gene: TRBV30
J gene: TRBJ2-7

CDR3 protein: CASSVGVSTDTQYF
V gene: TRBV25-1
J gene: TRBJ2-3

CDR3 protein: CASSQALSGGSYGYTF
V gene: TRBV4-2
J gene: TRBJ1-2

CDR3 protein: CASSHIAGGTSYNEQFF
V gene: TRBV3-1
J gene: TRBJ2-1

CDR3 protein: CAISESNRGGEKLFF
V gene: TRBV10-3
J gene: TRBJ1-4

CDR3 protein: CASSPLQGNSEQYF
V gene: TRBV6-1
J gene: TRBJ2-7

CDR3 protein: CASTAPGPVYGYTF
V gene: TRBV6-2/TRBV6-3
J gene: TRBJ1-2

CDR3 protein: CASSTGHSSYEQYF
V gene: TRBV12-3/TRBV12-4
J gene: TRBJ2-7

CDR3 protein: CASSRGTSVYPNEQFF
V gene: TRBV12-3/TRBV12-4
J gene: TRBJ2-1

CDR3 protein: CASSIGLTLGNYGYTF
V gene: TRBV19
J gene: TRBJ1-2

CDR3 protein: CASSRGGVQPQHF
V gene: TRBV6-5
J gene: TRBJ1-5

CDR3 protein: CASSLAPLTETQYF
V gene: TRBV11-2
J gene: TRBJ2-5

CDR3 protein: CASTLIFTGENGYTF
V gene: TRBV21-1
J gene: TRBJ1-2

CDR3 protein: CASSRGQGDANTGELFF
V gene: TRBV6-1
J gene: TRBJ2-2

CDR3 protein: CASSQGGRWELFF
V gene: TRBV5-1
J gene: TRBJ2-2

CDR3 protein: CASVNRLPLNTEAFF
V gene: TRBV6-2/TRBV6-3
J gene: TRBJ1-1

CDR3 protein: CASSRHGEQFF
V gene: TRBV5-6
J gene: TRBJ2-1

CDR3 protein: CSVRRHWTPGAYGYTF
V gene: TRBV29-1
J gene: TRBJ1-2

CDR3 protein: CASSTTGTHSYEQYF
V gene: TRBV27
J gene: TRBJ2-7

CDR3 protein: CASSLWDAEAFF
V gene: TRBV7-9
J gene: TRBJ1-1

CDR3 protein: CSARPRTGSYTF
V gene: TRBV20-1
J gene: TRBJ1-2

CDR3 protein: CASSLTGDYGYTF
V gene: TRBV12-3/TRBV12-4
J gene: TRBJ1-2

CDR3 protein: CASSLGTGELFF
V gene: TRBV7-2
J gene: TRBJ2-2

CDR3 protein: CASRSARGRAKTDTQYF
V gene: TRBV7-2
J gene: TRBJ2-3

CDR3 protein: CASSEDRGQDTQYF
V gene: TRBV2
J gene: TRBJ2-3

CDR3 protein: CASSRDRVSNQPQHF
V gene: TRBV6-5
J gene: TRBJ1-5

CDR3 protein: CASSSGGGQLYGYTF
V gene: TRBV9
J gene: TRBJ1-2

CDR3 protein: CASTITKGSNQPQHF
V gene: TRBV6-6
J gene: TRBJ1-5

CDR3 protein: CASSYSRTSLVIGRNEQFF
V gene: TRBV6-5
J gene: TRBJ2-1

CDR3 protein: CASVGALTDTQYF
V gene: TRBV3-1
J gene: TRBJ2-3

CDR3 protein: CASSQGGQGTYGYTF
V gene: TRBV3-1
J gene: TRBJ1-2

CDR3 protein: CSVEDIGQGAQETQYF
V gene: TRBV29-1
J gene: TRBJ2-5

CDR3 protein: CASSSAGNTDTQYF
V gene: TRBV5-1
J gene: TRBJ2-3

CDR3 protein: CASSWAGARETQYF
V gene: TRBV5-4
J gene: TRBJ2-5

CDR3 protein: CASSPMANRLYGNTIYF
V gene: TRBV18
J gene: TRBJ1-3

CDR3 protein: CASSPGPSYEQYF
V gene: TRBV28
J gene: TRBJ2-7

CDR3 protein: CASSEAGRYGYTF
V gene: TRBV9
J gene: TRBJ1-2

CDR3 protein: CASRLDTVLDNYGYTF
V gene: TRBV5-1
J gene: TRBJ1-2

CDR3 protein: CSAKAGFDKNIQYF
V gene: TRBV20-1
J gene: TRBJ2-4

CDR3 protein: CASSRSDTQYF
V gene: TRBV7-9
J gene: TRBJ2-3

CDR3 protein: CASSLSRGAGELFF
V gene: TRBV12-3/TRBV12-4
J gene: TRBJ2-2

CDR3 protein: CASSNGAEAFF
V gene: TRBV12-3/TRBV12-4
J gene: TRBJ1-1

CDR3 protein: CASRGQGSYNEQFF
V gene: TRBV12-3/TRBV12-4
J gene: TRBJ2-1

CDR3 protein: CASSEQGWGNTIYF
V gene: TRBV2
J gene: TRBJ1-3

CDR3 protein: CASSSASYEQYF
V gene: TRBV6-6
J gene: TRBJ2-7

CDR3 protein: CASTTVYSNQPQHF
V gene: TRBV19
J gene: TRBJ1-5

CDR3 protein: CASSLEVTDSPLHF
V gene: TRBV5-1
J gene: TRBJ1-6

CDR3 protein: CASTGVNTEAFF
V gene: TRBV3-1
J gene: TRBJ1-1